This T cell receptor beta chain was found in a study of T cell responses to AZD1222 COVID-19 vaccine. Overall study: Pooling of second doses given at about 4 or about 12 weeks was done.

Notes on this clone: The target antigen is unknown.

General observations from the study: Increases in Spike-specific TCR breadth and depth were seen after two AZD1222 doses. Females made up more of the donors, who were largely white British, and clonal diversity may have come out too low. In all cases, repertoires were sampled only after the peak T cell response.

With 0 bases removed from V and 1 base from J, the gap between germline ends came to 9 bases. CDR1 is MDHEN, CDR2 SYDVKM, per germline. The CDR3 length is 15 residues. TCRdb's table, derived via immunoSEQ multiplex PCR, lists solely in-frame clones and lacks some. The sample consists of under 130,000 clones, 91% of them appearing once. The sequencing used peripheral blood, collected on day 0 of AZD1222 vaccination. The TCR comes from an adult in good health. J is TRBJ1-1 and V is TRBV28, with D possibly being TRBD1 (5 bases). Here the CDR3 reads CASSLWAGRNTEAFF. CDR3 nucleotide sequence: TGTGCCAGCAGTTTATGGGCAGGGCGGAACACTGAAGCTTTCTTT.